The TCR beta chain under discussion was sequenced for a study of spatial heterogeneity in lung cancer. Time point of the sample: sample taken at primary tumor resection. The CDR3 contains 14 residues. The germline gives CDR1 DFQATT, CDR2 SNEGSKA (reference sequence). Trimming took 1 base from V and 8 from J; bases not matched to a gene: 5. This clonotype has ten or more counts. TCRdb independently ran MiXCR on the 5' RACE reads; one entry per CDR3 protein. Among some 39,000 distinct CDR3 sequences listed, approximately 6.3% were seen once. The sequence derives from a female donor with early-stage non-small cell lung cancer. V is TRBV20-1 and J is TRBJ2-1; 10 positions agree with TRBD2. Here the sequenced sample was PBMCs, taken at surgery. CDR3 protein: CSARGSSGGDEQFF. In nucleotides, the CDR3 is TGCAGTGCTAGAGGCTCTAGCGGGGGCGATGAGCAGTTCTTC.